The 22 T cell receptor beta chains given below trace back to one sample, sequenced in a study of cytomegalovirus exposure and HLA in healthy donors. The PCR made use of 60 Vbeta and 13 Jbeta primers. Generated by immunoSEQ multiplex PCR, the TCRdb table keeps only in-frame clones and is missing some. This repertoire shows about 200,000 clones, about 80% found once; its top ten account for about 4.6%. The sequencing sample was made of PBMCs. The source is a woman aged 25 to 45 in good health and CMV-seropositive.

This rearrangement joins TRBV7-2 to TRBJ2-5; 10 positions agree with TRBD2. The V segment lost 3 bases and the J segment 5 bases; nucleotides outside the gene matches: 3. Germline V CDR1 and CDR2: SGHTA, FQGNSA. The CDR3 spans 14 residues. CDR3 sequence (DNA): TGTGCCAGCAGCTTCAGCGGGAGGGGTGAGACCCAGTACTTC. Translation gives CASSFSGRGETQYF.

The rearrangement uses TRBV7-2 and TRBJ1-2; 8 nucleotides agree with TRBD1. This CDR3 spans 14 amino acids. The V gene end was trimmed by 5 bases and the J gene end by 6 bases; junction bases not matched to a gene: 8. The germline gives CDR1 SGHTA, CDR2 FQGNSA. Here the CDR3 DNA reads TGTGCCAGCAGCGTAGACAGGGGAAGGGATGGCTACACCTTC. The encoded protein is CASSVDRGRDGYTF.

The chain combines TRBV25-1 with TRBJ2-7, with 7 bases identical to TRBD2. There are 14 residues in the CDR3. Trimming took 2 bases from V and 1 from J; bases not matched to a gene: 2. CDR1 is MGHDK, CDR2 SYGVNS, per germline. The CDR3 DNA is TGTGCCAGCAGTGAACAGGGAGGGTCCTACGAGCAGTACTTC. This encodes CASSEQGGSYEQYF.

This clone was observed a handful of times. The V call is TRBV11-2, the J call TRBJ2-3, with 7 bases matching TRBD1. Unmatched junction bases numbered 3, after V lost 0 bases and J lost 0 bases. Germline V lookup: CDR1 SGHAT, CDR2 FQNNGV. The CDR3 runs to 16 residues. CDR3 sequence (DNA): TGTGCCAGCAGCTTAGAGTCAGGGGGAAGCACAGATACGCAGTATTTT. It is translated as CASSLESGGSTDTQYF.

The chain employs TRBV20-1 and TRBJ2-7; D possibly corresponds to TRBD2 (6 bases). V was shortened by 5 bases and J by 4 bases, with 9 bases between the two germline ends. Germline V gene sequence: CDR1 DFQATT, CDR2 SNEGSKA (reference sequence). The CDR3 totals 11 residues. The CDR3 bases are TGCAGTGCTCCCGGGAGATACGAGCAGTACTTC. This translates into CSAPGRYEQYF.

The CDR3 spells CASSQRPGSSALNTGELFF. The CDR3 bases are TGTGCCAGCAGCCAACGTCCGGGATCCTCCGCTTTGAACACCGGGGAGCTGTTTTTT. The chain employs TRBV5-5 and TRBJ2-2; maybe TRBD2 (5 bases). The germline V and J ends were trimmed by 4 bases and 1 base, with 23 bases remaining between them. The CDR3 length is 19 residues. Germline V gene lookup returns CDR1 SGHKS and CDR2 YYEKEE (reference sequence).

For the CDR3, the DNA is TGTGCCAGAGACAGGGGTAGAGCTGAAGCTTTCTTT. Residues: CARDRGRAEAFF. J is TRBJ1-1 and V is TRBV2; 8 bases line up with TRBD1. Germline V gives CDR1 SNHLY, CDR2 FYNNEI. There are 12 residues in the CDR3. V was clipped by 9 bases and J by 6 bases; unmatched bases: 6. Looking up the rest from reference TRBV2 and TRBJ1-1 gives the full variable domain: EPEVTQTPSHQVTQMGQEVILRCVPISNHLYFYWYRQILGQKVEFLVSFYNNEISEKSEIFDDQFSVERPDGSNFTLKIRSTKLEDSAMYFCARDRGRAEAFFGQGTRLTVV.

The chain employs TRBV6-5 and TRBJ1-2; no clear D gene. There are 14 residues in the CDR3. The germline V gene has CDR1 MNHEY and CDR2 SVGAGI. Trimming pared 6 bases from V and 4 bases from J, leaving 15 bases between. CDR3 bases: TGTGCCAGCAGGGGAAACCGGGGAATCTATGGCTACACCTTC. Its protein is CASRGNRGIYGYTF.

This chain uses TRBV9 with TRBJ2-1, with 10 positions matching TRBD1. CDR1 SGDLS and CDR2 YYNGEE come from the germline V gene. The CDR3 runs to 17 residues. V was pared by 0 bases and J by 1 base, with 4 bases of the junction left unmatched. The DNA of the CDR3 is TGTGCCAGCAGCGTAGAGGGACAGGGGACGTCCTACAATGAGCAGTTCTTC. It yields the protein CASSVEGQGTSYNEQFF. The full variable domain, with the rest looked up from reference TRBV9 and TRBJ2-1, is DSGVTQTPKHLITATGQRVTLRCSPRSGDLSVYWYQQSLDQGLQFLIQYYNGEERAKGNILERFSAQQFPDLHSELNLSSLELGDSALYFCASSVEGQGTSYNEQFFGPGTRLTVL.

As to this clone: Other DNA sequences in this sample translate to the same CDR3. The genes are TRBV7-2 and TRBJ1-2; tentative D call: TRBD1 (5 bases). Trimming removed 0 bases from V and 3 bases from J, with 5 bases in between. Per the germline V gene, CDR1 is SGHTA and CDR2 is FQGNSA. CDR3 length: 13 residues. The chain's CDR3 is CASSLARDYGYTF. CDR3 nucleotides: TGTGCCAGCAGCTTAGCCAGGGACTATGGCTACACCTTC.

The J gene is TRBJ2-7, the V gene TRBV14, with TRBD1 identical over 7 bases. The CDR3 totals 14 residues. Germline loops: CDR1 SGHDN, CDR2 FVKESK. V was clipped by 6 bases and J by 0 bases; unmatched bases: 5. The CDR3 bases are TGTGCCAGCAGTCCCGGGACAGTCTCCTACGAGCAGTACTTC. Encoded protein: CASSPGTVSYEQYF.

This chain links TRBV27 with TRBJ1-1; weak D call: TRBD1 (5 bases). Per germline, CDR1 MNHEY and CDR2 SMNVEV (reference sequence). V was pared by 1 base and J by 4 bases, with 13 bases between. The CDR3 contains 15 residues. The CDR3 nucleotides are TGTGCCAGCAGTTTATATGCAGGGAGGGGCACTGAAGCTTTCTTT. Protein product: CASSLYAGRGTEAFF.

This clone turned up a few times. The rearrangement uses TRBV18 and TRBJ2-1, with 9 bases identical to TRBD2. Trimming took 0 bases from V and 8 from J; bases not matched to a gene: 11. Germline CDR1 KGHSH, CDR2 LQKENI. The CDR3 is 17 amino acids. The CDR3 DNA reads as TGTGCCAGCTCACCACCCCCTGGACTAGCGATCCTCCATGAGCAGTTCTTC. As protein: CASSPPPGLAILHEQFF.

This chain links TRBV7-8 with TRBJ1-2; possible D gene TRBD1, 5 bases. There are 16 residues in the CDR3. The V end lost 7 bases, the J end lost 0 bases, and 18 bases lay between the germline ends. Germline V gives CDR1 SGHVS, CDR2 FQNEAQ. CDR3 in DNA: TGTGCCAGCACCTCAGCGACAGACGCTACTAACTATGGCTACACCTTC. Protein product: CASTSATDATNYGYTF.

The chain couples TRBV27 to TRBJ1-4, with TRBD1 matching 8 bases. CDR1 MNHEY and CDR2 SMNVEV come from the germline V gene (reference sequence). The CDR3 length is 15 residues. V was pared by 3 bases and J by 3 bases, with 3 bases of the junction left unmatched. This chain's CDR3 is CASSFGTGANEKLFF. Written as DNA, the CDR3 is TGTGCCAGCAGTTTTGGGACAGGAGCTAATGAAAAACTGTTTTTT.

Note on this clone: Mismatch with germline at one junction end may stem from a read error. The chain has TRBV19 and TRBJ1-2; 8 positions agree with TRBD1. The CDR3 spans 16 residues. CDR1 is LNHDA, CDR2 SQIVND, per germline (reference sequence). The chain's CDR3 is CASSIGERGQGYRYTF. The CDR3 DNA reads TGTGCCAGTAGTATAGGGGAGCGCGGACAGGGCTATCGCTACACCTTC. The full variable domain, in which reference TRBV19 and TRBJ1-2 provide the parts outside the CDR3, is DGGITQSPKYLFRKEGQNVTLSCEQNLNHDAMYWYRQDPGQGLRLIYYSQIVNDFQKGDIAEGYSVSREKKESFPLTVTSAQKNPTAFYLCASSIGERGQGYRYTFGSGTRLTVV.

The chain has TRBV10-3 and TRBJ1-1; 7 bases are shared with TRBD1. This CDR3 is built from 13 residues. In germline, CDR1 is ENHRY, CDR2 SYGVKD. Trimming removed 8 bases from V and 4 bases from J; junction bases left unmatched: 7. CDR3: CAIGRGGLTEAFF. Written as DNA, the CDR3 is TGTGCCATCGGGAGAGGGGGCCTCACTGAAGCTTTCTTT.

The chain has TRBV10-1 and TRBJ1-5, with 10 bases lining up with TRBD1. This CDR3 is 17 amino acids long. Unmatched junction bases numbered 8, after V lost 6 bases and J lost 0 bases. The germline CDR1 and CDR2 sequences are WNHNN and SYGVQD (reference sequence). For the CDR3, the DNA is TGCGCCAGCAGAGCCGGGACAGGGGCGGATAGCAATCAGCCCCAGCATTTT. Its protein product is CASRAGTGADSNQPQHF.

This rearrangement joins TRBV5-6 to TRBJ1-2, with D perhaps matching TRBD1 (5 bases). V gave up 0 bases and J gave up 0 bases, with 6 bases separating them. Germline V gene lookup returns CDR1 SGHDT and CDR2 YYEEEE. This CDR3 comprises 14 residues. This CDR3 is CASSLEGPNYGYTF. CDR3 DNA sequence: TGTGCCAGCAGCTTGGAGGGGCCTAACTATGGCTACACCTTC. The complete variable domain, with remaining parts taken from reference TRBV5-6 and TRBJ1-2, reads DAGVTQSPTHLIKTRGQQVTLRCSPKSGHDTVSWYQQALGQGPQFIFQYYEEEERQRGNFPDRFSGHQFPNYSSELNVNALLLGDSALYLCASSLEGPNYGYTFGSGTRLTVV.

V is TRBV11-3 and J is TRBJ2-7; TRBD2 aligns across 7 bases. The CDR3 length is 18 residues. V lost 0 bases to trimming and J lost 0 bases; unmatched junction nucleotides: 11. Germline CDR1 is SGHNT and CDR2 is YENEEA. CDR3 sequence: CASSLDLPLAFSSYEQYF. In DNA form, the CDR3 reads TGTGCCAGCAGCTTAGATCTACCACTAGCGTTTAGCTCCTACGAGCAGTACTTC.

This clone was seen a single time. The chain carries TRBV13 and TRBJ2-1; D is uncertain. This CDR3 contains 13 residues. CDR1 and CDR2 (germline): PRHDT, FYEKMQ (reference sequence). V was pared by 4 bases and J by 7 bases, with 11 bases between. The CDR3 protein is CASSSVQANEQFF. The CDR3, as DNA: TGTGCCAGCAGCTCGGTCCAGGCTAATGAGCAGTTCTTC.

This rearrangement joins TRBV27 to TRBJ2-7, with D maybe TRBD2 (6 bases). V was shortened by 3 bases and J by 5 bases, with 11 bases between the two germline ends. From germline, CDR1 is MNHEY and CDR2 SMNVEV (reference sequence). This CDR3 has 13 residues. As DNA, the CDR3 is TGTGCCAGCAGTTTGGGTTCGGGGGACGAGCAGTACTTC. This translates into CASSLGSGDEQYF.